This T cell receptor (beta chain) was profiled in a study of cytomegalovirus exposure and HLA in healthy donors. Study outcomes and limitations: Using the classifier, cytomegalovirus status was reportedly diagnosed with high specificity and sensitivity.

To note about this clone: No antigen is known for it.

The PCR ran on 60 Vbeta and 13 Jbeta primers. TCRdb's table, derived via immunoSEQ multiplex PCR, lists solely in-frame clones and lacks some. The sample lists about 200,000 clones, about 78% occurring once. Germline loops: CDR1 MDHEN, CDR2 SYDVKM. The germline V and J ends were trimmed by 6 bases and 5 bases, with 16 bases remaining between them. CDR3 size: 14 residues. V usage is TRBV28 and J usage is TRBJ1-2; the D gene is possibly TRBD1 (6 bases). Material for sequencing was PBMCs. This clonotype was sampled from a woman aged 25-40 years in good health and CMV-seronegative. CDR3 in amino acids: CASRTVTTGYGYTF. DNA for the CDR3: TGTGCCAGCAGGACCGTTACGACAGGTTATGGCTACACCTTC.